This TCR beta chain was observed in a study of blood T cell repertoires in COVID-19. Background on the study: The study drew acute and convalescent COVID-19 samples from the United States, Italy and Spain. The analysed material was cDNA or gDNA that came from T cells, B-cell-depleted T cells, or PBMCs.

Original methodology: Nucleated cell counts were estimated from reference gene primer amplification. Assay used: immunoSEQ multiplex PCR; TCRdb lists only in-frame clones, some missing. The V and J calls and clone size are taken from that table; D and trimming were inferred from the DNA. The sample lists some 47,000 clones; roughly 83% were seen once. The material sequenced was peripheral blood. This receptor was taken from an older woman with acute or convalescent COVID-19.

This CDR3 is CASSSTGYYQSEAFF. In DNA, the CDR3 is TGCGCCAGCAGCTCGACAGGTTACTATCAGTCTGAAGCTTTCTTT. J is TRBJ1-1 and V is TRBV5-1; possibly TRBD1 for D (6 bases). V lost 3 bases to trimming and J lost 6 bases, with 18 bases between them. Looked up from germline, CDR1 is SGHRS and CDR2 is YFSETQ. CDR3 size: 15 residues.